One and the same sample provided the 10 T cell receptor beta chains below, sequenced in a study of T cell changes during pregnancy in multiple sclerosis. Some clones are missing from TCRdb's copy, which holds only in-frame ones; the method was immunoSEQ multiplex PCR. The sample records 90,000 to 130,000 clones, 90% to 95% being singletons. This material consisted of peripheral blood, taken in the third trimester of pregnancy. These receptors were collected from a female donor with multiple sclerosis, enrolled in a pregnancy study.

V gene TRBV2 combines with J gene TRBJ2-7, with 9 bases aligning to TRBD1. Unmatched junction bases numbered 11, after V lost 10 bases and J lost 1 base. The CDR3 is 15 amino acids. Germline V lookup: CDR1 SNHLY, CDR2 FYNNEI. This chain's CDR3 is CATTARDRASYEQYF. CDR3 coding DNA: TGTGCCACCACCGCCAGGGACAGGGCTTCCTACGAGCAGTACTTC.

The CDR3 sequence: CAWSVTRAGGSPYEQYF. The DNA of the CDR3 is TGTGCCTGGAGTGTAACGCGGGCGGGAGGGTCCCCCTACGAGCAGTACTTC. The chain joins TRBV30 to TRBJ2-7; 9 nucleotides match TRBD2. The germline CDR1 and CDR2 sequences are GTSNPN and SVGIG (reference sequence). The J segment lost 2 bases and the V segment lost 0 bases, leaving 11 bases of the junction unmatched. CDR3 length equals 17 residues. Looking up the rest from reference TRBV30 and TRBJ2-7 gives the full variable domain: SQTIHQWPATLVQPVGSPLSLECTVEGTSNPNLYWYRQAAGRGLQLLFYSVGIGQISSEVPQNLSASRPQDRQFILSSKKLLLSDSGFYLCAWSVTRAGGSPYEQYFGPGTRLTVT.

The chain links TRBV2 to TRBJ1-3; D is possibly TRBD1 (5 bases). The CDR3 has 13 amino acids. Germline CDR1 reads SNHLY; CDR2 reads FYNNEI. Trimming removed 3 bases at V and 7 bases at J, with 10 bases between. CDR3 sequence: CASSDPGLNTIYF. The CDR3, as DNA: TGTGCCAGCAGTGATCCAGGGCTGAACACCATATATTTT.

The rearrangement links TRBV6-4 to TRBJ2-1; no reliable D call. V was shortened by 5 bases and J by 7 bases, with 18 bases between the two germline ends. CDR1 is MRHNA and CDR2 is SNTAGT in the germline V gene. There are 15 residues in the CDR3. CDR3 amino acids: CASSIRPTLGNEQFF. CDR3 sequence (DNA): TGTGCCAGCAGTATACGACCGACTCTCGGGAATGAGCAGTTCTTC.

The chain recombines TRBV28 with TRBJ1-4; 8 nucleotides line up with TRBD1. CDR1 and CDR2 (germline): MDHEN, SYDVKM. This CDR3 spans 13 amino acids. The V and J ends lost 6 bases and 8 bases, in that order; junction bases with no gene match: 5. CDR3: CASREQGDEKLFF. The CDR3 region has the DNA TGTGCCAGCAGGGAACAGGGGGACGAAAAACTGTTTTTT.

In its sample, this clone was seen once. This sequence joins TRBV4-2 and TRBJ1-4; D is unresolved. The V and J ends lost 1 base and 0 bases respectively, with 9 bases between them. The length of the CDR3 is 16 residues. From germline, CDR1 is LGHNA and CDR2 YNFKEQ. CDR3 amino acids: CASSQAKGATNEKLFF. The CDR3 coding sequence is TGTGCCAGCAGCCAAGCTAAGGGAGCAACTAATGAAAAACTGTTTTTT.

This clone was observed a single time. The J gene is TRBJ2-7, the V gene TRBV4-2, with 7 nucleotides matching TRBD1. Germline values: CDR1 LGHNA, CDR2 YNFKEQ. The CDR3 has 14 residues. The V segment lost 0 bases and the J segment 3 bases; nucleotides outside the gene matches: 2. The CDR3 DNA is TGTGCCAGCAGCCAAGAGAGGGACAGCTACGAGCAGTACTTC. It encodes CASSQERDSYEQYF.

The CDR3 sequence is CASSQPDRYPYEQYF. DNA of the CDR3: TGTGCCAGCAGCCAACCCGACAGATATCCCTACGAGCAGTACTTC. The chain employs TRBV14 and TRBJ2-7; a possible D gene is TRBD1 (5 bases). CDR1 is SGHDN, CDR2 FVKESK, per germline. The CDR3 totals 15 residues. V was pared by 2 bases and J by 2 bases, with 13 bases between.

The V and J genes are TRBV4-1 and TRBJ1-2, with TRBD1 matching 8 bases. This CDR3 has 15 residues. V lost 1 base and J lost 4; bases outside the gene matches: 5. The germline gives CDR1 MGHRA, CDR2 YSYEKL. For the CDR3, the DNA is TGCGCCAGCAGCCAAGGTACAGGGGGAGGCTATGGCTACACCTTC. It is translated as CASSQGTGGGYGYTF.

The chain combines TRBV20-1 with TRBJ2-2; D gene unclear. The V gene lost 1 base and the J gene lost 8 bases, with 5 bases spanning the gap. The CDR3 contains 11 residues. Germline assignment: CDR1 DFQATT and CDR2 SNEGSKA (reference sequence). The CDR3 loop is CSARVSGELFF. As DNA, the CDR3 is TGCAGTGCTAGAGTATCTGGGGAGCTGTTTTTT.